One sample yielded the 15 T cell receptor beta chains listed below, sequenced in a study of T cells expressing NK-cell markers. TCRdb re-analyzed the 5' RACE reads; it lists each CDR3 protein once, without DNA. This table holds 400,000 to 500,000 distinct CDR3 sequences. Sequencing input: blood T cells: a sorted CD56 or NKG2C T cell subset, CD4+ or CD8+ T cells, or bulk PBMC T cells (not recorded which). The receptors derive from a woman aged 18 to 69 in good health.

V is TRBV4-3 and J is TRBJ2-3; there is no DNA to check the TCRdb D call of TRBD2. The germline gives CDR1 LGHNA, CDR2 YSLEER. There are 14 residues in the CDR3. CDR3 loop: CASSREGSYNTQYF.

The chain carries TRBV3-1 and TRBJ1-4; TCRdb names TRBD1, which stays unverified in the absence of DNA. This CDR3 is built from 14 residues. The germline CDR1 and CDR2 sequences are LGHDT and YNNKEL (reference sequence). CDR3 protein: CASSPRTGREKLFF.

This chain links TRBV7-2 with TRBJ2-3; with no DNA, the TCRdb D assignment of TRBD1 cannot be verified. Germline V CDR1 and CDR2: SGHTA, FQGNSA. The CDR3 extends over 15 amino acids. CDR3 sequence: CASSLTQGRADTQYF.

The chain joins TRBV27 to TRBJ2-5; TCRdb designates TRBD1, a call that cannot be tested without DNA. The CDR3 extends over 15 amino acids. Germline V gene data show CDR1 as MNHEY and CDR2 as SMNVEV (reference sequence). This chain's CDR3 is CASSSGTTSKETQYF.

The chain carries TRBV10-3 and TRBJ2-2; the D call of TRBD1 rests on TCRdb alone, since no DNA is present to check it. The CDR3 contains 13 residues. The germline V gene has CDR1 ENHRY and CDR2 SYGVKD. This CDR3 is CASSGTETGELFF.

The chain links TRBV7-2 to TRBJ2-7; TCRdb's D call, TRBD2, is unchecked because there is no DNA. CDR1 and CDR2 from the germline V gene are SGHTA and FQGNSA. The CDR3 contains 15 residues. CDR3 sequence: CASSLGTLSGYEQYF.

The CDR3 region is CASSVSGLQETQYF. This chain links TRBV9 with TRBJ2-5; TCRdb indicates TRBD1, and absent DNA this call remains unverified. The CDR3 is 14 residues long. Germline V gives CDR1 SGDLS, CDR2 YYNGEE. Drawing the rest from reference TRBV9 and TRBJ2-5, the complete variable domain is DSGVTQTPKHLITATGQRVTLRCSPRSGDLSVYWYQQSLDQGLQFLIQYYNGEERAKGNILERFSAQQFPDLHSELNLSSLELGDSALYFCASSVSGLQETQYFGPGTRLLVL.

V is TRBV5-6 and J is TRBJ2-7; TCRdb's D call, TRBD2, is unchecked because there is no DNA. This CDR3 comprises 13 residues. Germline V lookup: CDR1 SGHDT, CDR2 YYEEEE. The chain's CDR3 is CASSLRGRYEQYF.

This rearrangement joins TRBV7-3 to TRBJ2-1. CDR1 SGHTA and CDR2 FQGTGA come from the germline V gene. This CDR3 comprises 15 residues. The CDR3 here is CASSLTSSSYNEQFF.

The J gene is TRBJ2-1, the V gene TRBV4-2; TCRdb's D call, TRBD1, is unchecked because there is no DNA. CDR1 is LGHNA and CDR2 is YNFKEQ in the germline V gene. This CDR3 is 14 amino acids long. The chain's CDR3 is CASSRRGPLNEQFF.

This rearrangement joins TRBV7-3 to TRBJ2-1; there is no DNA to check the TCRdb D call of TRBD1. The CDR3 spans 15 residues. CDR1 is SGHTA and CDR2 is FQGTGA in the germline V gene. The CDR3 sequence is CASSFDRGLYNEQFF.

CDR3 loop: CASSWAGANEQFF. The chain is built from TRBV7-9 and TRBJ2-1; TCRdb gives TRBD1 as the D gene, but with no DNA this cannot be confirmed. Germline CDR1 and CDR2: SEHNR and FQNEAQ (reference sequence). The CDR3 extends over 13 amino acids.

The chain joins TRBV7-2 to TRBJ2-3; TCRdb outputs TRBD1, but without DNA this stays unchecked. The CDR3 runs to 16 residues. The germline V gene encodes CDR1 SGHTA and CDR2 FQGNSA. CDR3 sequence: CASSLQGMAGPDTQYF.

The chain couples TRBV9 to TRBJ2-1; TCRdb calls TRBD2, which cannot be checked without DNA. Per germline, CDR1 SGDLS and CDR2 YYNGEE. CDR3 size: 15 residues. The CDR3 reads CASSALAENLNEQFF. Drawing the rest from reference TRBV9 and TRBJ2-1, the complete variable domain is DSGVTQTPKHLITATGQRVTLRCSPRSGDLSVYWYQQSLDQGLQFLIQYYNGEERAKGNILERFSAQQFPDLHSELNLSSLELGDSALYFCASSALAENLNEQFFGPGTRLTVL.

The chain couples TRBV12-3 or TRBV12-4 to TRBJ2-2; TCRdb outputs TRBD2, but without DNA this stays unchecked. The CDR3 loop spans 17 amino acids. The chain's CDR3 is CASSFVRAAGGTGELFF.